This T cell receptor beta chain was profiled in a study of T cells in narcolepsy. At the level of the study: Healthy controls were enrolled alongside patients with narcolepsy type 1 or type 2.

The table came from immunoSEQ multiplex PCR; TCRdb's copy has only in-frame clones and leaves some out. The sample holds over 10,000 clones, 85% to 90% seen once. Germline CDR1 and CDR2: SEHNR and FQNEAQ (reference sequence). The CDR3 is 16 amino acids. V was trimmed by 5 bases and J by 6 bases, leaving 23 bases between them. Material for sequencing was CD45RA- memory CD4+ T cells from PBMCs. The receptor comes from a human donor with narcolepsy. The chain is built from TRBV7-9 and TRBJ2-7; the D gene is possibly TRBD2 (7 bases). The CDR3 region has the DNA TGTGCCAGCAGCGCCAGTGGGGGGGCCACTACTTCCGAGCAGTACTTC. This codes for CASSASGGATTSEQYF.